The rows below give T cell receptor beta chains drawn from one sample of a study of CD8 T cells in ankylosing spondylitis. TCRdb re-called the 5' RACE reads through MiXCR, storing one row per CDR3 protein. The sample has under 250,000 distinct CDR3 sequences; roughly a tenth are singletons. Sequencing was performed on blood, either unsorted or a sorted T cell fraction (not recorded which). The origin of the receptors is a male donor with ankylosing spondylitis or in good health (not recorded which). CDR3s include the opening cysteine and the closing phenylalanine or tryptophan. D genes are given only for firm matches. Part of the rows lack a size; the others show once, few, many or a class for expanded clones.

j_call d_call clone_size v_call cdr3_nt cdr3_aa
TRBJ2-2 TRBD2 . TRBV12-3/TRBV12-4 TGTGCCAGCAGCGTAGCGGGGGGATTTGACACCGGGGAGCTGTTTTTT CASSVAGGFDTGELFF
TRBJ2-7 TRBD1 many TRBV4-2 TGTGCCAGCAGCCAAGATCGACAGGGGGGAGGCTACGAGCAGTACTTC CASSQDRQGGGYEQYF
TRBJ1-1 . many TRBV20-1 TGCAGTGCTAGAGGGGGGAACACTGAAGCTTTCTTT CSARGGNTEAFF
TRBJ2-7 . many TRBV27 TGTGCCAGCAGCCAAAACTCCTACGAGCAGTACTTC CASSQNSYEQYF
TRBJ2-7 TRBD1 . TRBV7-3 TGTGCCAGCAGCTTATTAGCAGGGGGCCATGGGGAGCAGTACTTC CASSLLAGGHGEQYF
TRBJ2-6 TRBD1 many TRBV4-1 TGCGCCAGCAGCTGGGACAGCTCTGGGGCCAACGTCCTGACTTTC CASSWDSSGANVLTF
TRBJ2-2 . . TRBV5-1 TGCGCCAGCAGCGTTGGACCGGGTCGGACCGGGGAGCTGTTTTTT CASSVGPGRTGELFF
TRBJ2-3 TRBD2 many TRBV28 TGTGCCAGCAGGGTCGGGGGGCTAGCGGGAAGCACAGATACGCAGTATTTT CASRVGGLAGSTDTQYF
TRBJ2-5 . many TRBV12-3/TRBV12-4 TGTGCCAGCGGAACGGGGCTCCAAGAGACCCAGTACTTC CASGTGLQETQYF
TRBJ2-1 . many TRBV12-3/TRBV12-4 TGTGCCAGCAGTTTAACTATAGGTTCCGGTAATGAGCAGTTCTTC CASSLTIGSGNEQFF
TRBJ2-2 . few TRBV2 TGTGCCAGCAGTGACCCAGGATCGAACACCGGGGAGCTGTTTTTT CASSDPGSNTGELFF
TRBJ2-3 . many TRBV28 TGTGCCAGCAGCCCCCGCGGGACACCTAGCACAGATACGCAGTATTTT CASSPRGTPSTDTQYF
TRBJ2-5 . many TRBV12-3/TRBV12-4 TGTGCCAGCAGTTTGGATGAGACCCAGTACTTC CASSLDETQYF
TRBJ1-2 TRBD1 many TRBV15 TGTGCCACCAGCGGAACAGGGGGCGAGTACTATGGCTACACCTTC CATSGTGGEYYGYTF
TRBJ2-1 . many TRBV12-3/TRBV12-4 TGTGCCAGCAGTCTCCGGGACGCACGATTCTTC CASSLRDARFF
TRBJ2-1 . many TRBV24-1 TGTGCCACCAGTCCATCCAGGCACAATGAGCAGTTCTTC CATSPSRHNEQFF
TRBJ2-7 TRBD1 . TRBV2 TGTGCCAGCAGAACGTGGGACAGGGGGCATTGGGAGCAGTACTTC CASRTWDRGHWEQYF
TRBJ2-3 TRBD2 many TRBV6-5 TGTGCCAGCAGCTTAGCGGGGGGGCCGGTGTTGGCAGATACGCAGTATTTT CASSLAGGPVLADTQYF
TRBJ2-2 . many TRBV20-1 TGCAGTGCCACCGCCGGAATACCGAACACCGGGGAGCTGTTTTTT CSATAGIPNTGELFF
TRBJ2-5 . many TRBV5-1 TGCGCCAGCAGCTTGCAGACTCCTTACTCAGAGACCCAGTACTTC CASSLQTPYSETQYF
TRBJ2-2 TRBD1 many TRBV5-1 TGCGCCAGCAGCAGCCCGATGACAGGGCGAAGCGGGGAGCTGTTTTTT CASSSPMTGRSGELFF
TRBJ2-7 TRBD1 many TRBV12-3/TRBV12-4 TGTGCCAGCAGTTCCCCAGCGGACAGGGGTAAGGTGGAAGATTCCTACGAGCAGTACTTC CASSSPADRGKVEDSYEQYF
TRBJ2-3 . many TRBV6-5 TGTGCCAGCAGTTACTCTCGAGAGGGCGACACAGATACGCAGTATTTT CASSYSREGDTDTQYF
TRBJ1-2 . many TRBV28 TGTGCCAGCAGTTCAGGGGTGCCTGGCTACACCTTC CASSSGVPGYTF
TRBJ1-2 . many TRBV4-1 TGCGCCAGCAGCCAAGAGGGTTCGGCAGCAACGACCTATGGCTACACCTTC CASSQEGSAATTYGYTF
TRBJ1-2 . . TRBV28 TGTGCCAGCAGTTCACCGGGACACTGGTTCTATGGCTACACCTTC CASSSPGHWFYGYTF
TRBJ2-1 TRBD2 . TRBV5-1 TGCGCCAGCAGCCGGAAAGGACTAGCGGGAGTAGACAATGAGCAGTTCTTC CASSRKGLAGVDNEQFF
TRBJ2-2 . many TRBV4-2 TGTGCCAGCAGCCAAGATACCCTAGGGGTCGAGAACACCGGGGAGCTGTTTTTT CASSQDTLGVENTGELFF
TRBJ1-2 . many TRBV29-1 TGCAGCGTTGAACGAATTACACCCCTAGGCTATGGCTACACCTTC CSVERITPLGYGYTF
TRBJ1-3 . many TRBV7-6 TGTGCCAGCAGCTTGGGCAGGGCTCTGGCAAACACCATATATTTT CASSLGRALANTIYF
TRBJ2-3 . . TRBV11-1 TGTGCCAGCAGCTGGGGGAGTCCCCATACGCAGTATTTT CASSWGSPHTQYF
TRBJ1-4 . . TRBV7-9 TGTGCCAGCAGCGCCGTAGGGACTCAGCAAGAAAAACTGTTTTTT CASSAVGTQQEKLFF
TRBJ2-1 TRBD2 . TRBV2 TGTGCCAGCAGTGTAGCGGGAGAAGCCTACAATGAGCAGTTCTTC CASSVAGEAYNEQFF
TRBJ2-3 . few TRBV6-5 TGTGCCAGCAGTTCCCTTTGGACTGGGACCACAGATACGCAGTATTTT CASSSLWTGTTDTQYF
TRBJ2-2 . few TRBV3-1 TGTGCCAGCAGCCAAGTTCAACGGGGGCGGCCCCTGAACACCGGGGAGCTGTTTTTT CASSQVQRGRPLNTGELFF
TRBJ2-7 TRBD1 many TRBV5-6 TGTGCCAGCAGCTTGTCTGGCAGGGGGATAAAGAGCTCCTACGAGCAGTACTTC CASSLSGRGIKSSYEQYF
TRBJ2-5 . many TRBV20-1 TGCAGTGCTCGACCGCTGATTAAAGAGACCCAGTACTTC CSARPLIKETQYF
TRBJ1-2 . many TRBV5-1 TGCGCCAGCAGCTTGTCTGACGGTGACTATGGCTACACCTTC CASSLSDGDYGYTF
TRBJ2-7 . few TRBV2 TGTGCCATCCTTACGGCCGAGCAGTACTTC CAILTAEQYF
TRBJ1-4 . . TRBV27 TGTGCCAGCAGTGTCAACTTGGACGAAAAACTGTTTTTT CASSVNLDEKLFF
TRBJ1-2 TRBD1 . TRBV3-1 TGTGCCAGCAGCCAAGAGTTCCCCAGGACAGGGGGTTTTGACTATGGCTACACCTTC CASSQEFPRTGGFDYGYTF
TRBJ1-2 TRBD1 many TRBV5-1 TGCGCCAGCAGCTATCTGCCGGGACAGGACTATGGCTACACCTTC CASSYLPGQDYGYTF
TRBJ2-2 . few TRBV28 TGTGCCGCAACCTTACTCCGGGACACCGGGGAGCTGTTTTTT CAATLLRDTGELFF
TRBJ2-5 TRBD1 . TRBV6-5 TGTGCCAGCAGTTCCAGGGGGCGGATTGGGGAGACCCAGTACTTC CASSSRGRIGETQYF
TRBJ1-1 . few TRBV3-1 TGTGCCAGCAGCCCTGGGAGGAGCCCTGAAGCTTTCTTT CASSPGRSPEAFF
TRBJ2-1 . few TRBV6-5 TGTGCCAGCAGTTACTCGATTAGGGCTACCTACAATGAGCAGTTCTTC CASSYSIRATYNEQFF
TRBJ2-5 . . TRBV3-1 TGTGCCAGCAGCCAACCCCGTAGGGCTTCCTCTTGGGAGACCCAGTACTTC CASSQPRRASSWETQYF
TRBJ1-1 . few TRBV2 TGTGCCAGCAGACTCGGTAGCACTGAAGCTTTCTTT CASRLGSTEAFF
TRBJ2-7 . many TRBV28 TGTGCCAGCAGCGATACCCGGGAGTTCACCTACGAGCAGTACTTC CASSDTREFTYEQYF
TRBJ1-6 . . TRBV11-1 TGTGCCAGCAGCTCGGGGAACGTAGTGGTTCTGGATTCACCCCTCCACTTT CASSSGNVVVLDSPLHF
TRBJ2-7 TRBD2 many TRBV3-1 TGTGCCAGCAGCCCTACCCGGGGGGGCTACGAGCAGTACTTC CASSPTRGGYEQYF
TRBJ2-7 TRBD2 . TRBV29-1 TGCAGCGTCCTAGCGGGGGGAGACTACGAGCAGTACTTC CSVLAGGDYEQYF
TRBJ2-7 . many TRBV9 TGTGCCAGCAGCGTAGGACTAGGTGCCCACGAGCAGTACTTC CASSVGLGAHEQYF
TRBJ2-1 . . TRBV5-6 TGTGCCAGCACCTCGGTGGATGAGCAGTTCTTC CASTSVDEQFF
TRBJ1-5 . . TRBV7-8 TGTGCCAGCAGCAGAATTAGGGTTTTGGGACAGCCCCAGCATTTT CASSRIRVLGQPQHF
TRBJ2-5 TRBD1 few TRBV12-3/TRBV12-4 TGTGCCAGCAGTGTTGGGGGACAGGGGACCCAAGAGACCCAGTACTTC CASSVGGQGTQETQYF
TRBJ1-1 . many TRBV5-1 TGCGCCAGCAGCTTCGCGCCAAACACTGAAGCTTTCTTT CASSFAPNTEAFF